The 28 T cell receptor beta chains in this list originate from one sample, sequenced in a study of blood T cell repertoires in COVID-19 (dated by TCRdb to between 2020 and 2021). Libraries were built with the immunoSEQ multiplex PCR assay. TCRdb mirrors the immuneACCESS table, restricted to in-frame sequences. Some clones are absent from its copies; in checked studies, under half trace to an unresolved V gene, and the reason for the others is unknown. Within this sample are about 200,000 clones, with 84% of them counted one time only. Clones ranked in the top ten supply under 4% of the sample. The sequenced sample consisted of PBMCs or T cells enriched from blood (not recorded which). The receptors were sampled from a woman aged 25-40 years who had been exposed to COVID-19.

The chain couples TRBV30 to TRBJ2-2, with D hard to call. Germline V CDR1 and CDR2: GTSNPN, SVGIG (reference sequence). This CDR3 has 12 amino acids. Trimming took 2 bases from V and 6 from J, leaving 7 bases between them. CDR3 sequence reads: CAWSPIAGELFF. DNA of the CDR3: TGTGCCTGGAGTCCCATAGCCGGGGAGCTGTTTTTT.

V and J are TRBV15 and TRBJ1-4, with TRBD1 as a possible D gene (5 bases). The V end was cut by 11 bases, the J end by 5 bases, with 15 bases between. Per germline, CDR1 LNHNV and CDR2 YYDKDF (reference sequence). The CDR3 extends over 13 amino acids. CDR3 amino acids: CAVTQDFNEKLFF. Written as DNA, the CDR3 is TGTGCCGTCACACAGGATTTCAATGAAAAACTGTTTTTT.

The chain uses TRBV9 and TRBJ1-5; no firm D call. The CDR3 consists of 13 residues. The V gene's germline CDR1 is SGDLS and CDR2 YYNGEE. V was cut by 3 bases and J by 7 bases, with 11 bases left in between. This CDR3 is CASSGAPNQPQHF. CDR3 bases: TGTGCCAGCAGCGGAGCACCCAACCAGCCCCAGCATTTT.

V is TRBV6-6 and J is TRBJ1-2; D gene unclear. Germline assignment: CDR1 MNHNY and CDR2 SVGAGI (reference sequence). The CDR3 is 14 residues long. V dropped 6 bases and J dropped 0 bases, with 11 bases sitting between them. The CDR3 bases are TGTGCCAGCAGCCCGGGGTTAGCTAACTATGGCTACACCTTC. Translated: CASSPGLANYGYTF.

This clone was found once. The V call is TRBV19, the J call TRBJ2-7, with a weak D call TRBD1 (5 bases). V was trimmed by 6 bases and J by 0 bases, leaving 15 bases between them. This CDR3 is 15 amino acids long. Germline lookup yields CDR1 LNHDA and CDR2 SQIVND (reference sequence). In DNA, the CDR3 is TGTGCCAGTAGACCCGCAGGACAAAGCTCCTACGAGCAGTACTTC. The encoded protein is CASRPAGQSSYEQYF.

The chain links TRBV9 to TRBJ2-5; 9 bases match TRBD2. The CDR3 has 15 residues. The J segment lost 5 bases and the V segment lost 3 bases, leaving 8 bases of the junction unmatched. Germline CDR1 is SGDLS and CDR2 is YYNGEE. CDR3 in DNA: TGTGCCAGCAGCGAGACAGCGGGGGGTCTGGAGACCCAGTACTTC. Encoded protein: CASSETAGGLETQYF. The full variable domain, in which reference TRBV9 and TRBJ2-5 provide the parts outside the CDR3, is DSGVTQTPKHLITATGQRVTLRCSPRSGDLSVYWYQQSLDQGLQFLIQYYNGEERAKGNILERFSAQQFPDLHSELNLSSLELGDSALYFCASSETAGGLETQYFGPGTRLLVL.

This clone was observed once. The chain joins TRBV27 to TRBJ1-1; D is undetermined. The V end lost 2 bases, the J end lost 10 bases, and 14 bases lay between the germline ends. This CDR3 comprises 13 residues. Germline CDR1 is MNHEY and CDR2 is SMNVEV (reference sequence). In DNA, the CDR3 is TGTGCCAGCAGTTTAAGCGGGCCCGCCAGAGCTTTCTTT. Translated: CASSLSGPARAFF.

This clone was seen a few times. J is TRBJ2-7 and V is TRBV28; TRBD1 might be the D (8 bases). Trimming left V 5 bases short and J 3 bases short, with 14 bases between. CDR3 length: 14 residues. CDR1 is MDHEN, CDR2 SYDVKM, per germline. As DNA, the CDR3 is TGTGCCAGCAGTGAAACAGGGGGGGGCTACGAGCAGTACTTC. Translation: CASSETGGGYEQYF. Filled out from reference TRBV28 and TRBJ2-7, the complete variable domain reads DVKVTQSSRYLVKRTGEKVFLECVQDMDHENMFWYRQDPGLGLRLIYFSYDVKMKEKGDIPEGYSVSREKKERFSLILESASTNQTSMYLCASSETGGGYEQYFGPGTRLTVT.

This chain connects TRBV18 to TRBJ2-3; perhaps TRBD2 as D (5 bases). This CDR3 spans 15 amino acids. V was pared by 6 bases and J by 2 bases, with 15 bases between. Germline V gives CDR1 KGHSH, CDR2 LQKENI. In nucleotides, the CDR3 is TGTGCCAGCTCCCCTTCCGGGATTTCCACAGATACGCAGTATTTT. It is translated as CASSPSGISTDTQYF.

The gene calls are TRBV11-2 and TRBJ1-1; D not resolved. The CDR3 runs 15 residues. Per germline, CDR1 SGHAT and CDR2 FQNNGV. Trimming left V 5 bases short and J 0 bases short, with 13 bases between. The CDR3 nucleotides read TGTGCCAGCAGCCCTAGCAGGCTTTTGAACACTGAAGCTTTCTTT. Translated: CASSPSRLLNTEAFF.

This chain links TRBV7-2 with TRBJ2-5; a possible D gene is TRBD2 (6 bases). CDR3 size: 13 residues. Germline-derived CDR1 and CDR2 are SGHTA and FQGNSA. V gave up 1 base and J gave up 6 bases, with 9 bases separating them. The CDR3 protein is CASSLGGRQTQYF. The CDR3 bases are TGTGCCAGCAGCTTAGGGGGGAGGCAGACCCAGTACTTC.

The rearrangement links TRBV4-1 to TRBJ1-5; D is undetermined. The CDR3 spans 15 residues. Germline CDR1 MGHRA, CDR2 YSYEKL. The V end lost 2 bases, the J end lost 0 bases, and 8 bases lay between the germline ends. CDR3 coding DNA: TGCGCCAGCAGCCAATTCTTGGCTAGCAATCAGCCCCAGCATTTT. This gives the protein CASSQFLASNQPQHF.

The V call is TRBV3-1 (or the pseudogene TRBV3-2), the J call TRBJ1-2, with 7 nucleotides matching TRBD1. Trimming cost V 1 base and J 2 bases; bases outside gene matches: 1. Germline CDR1 reads LGHDT; CDR2 reads YNNKEL (reference sequence). This CDR3 has 14 amino acids. The CDR3 DNA reads TGTGCCAGCAGCCAAGTGACAGGGAACTATGGCTACACCTTC. Translated: CASSQVTGNYGYTF.

V is TRBV7-9 and J is TRBJ1-2; D is perhaps TRBD1 (6 bases). The CDR3 extends over 13 amino acids. The ends were cut back, 5 bases at V and 4 bases at J, with 11 bases in the middle. Per the germline V gene, CDR1 is SEHNR and CDR2 is FQNEAQ (reference sequence). In nucleotides, the CDR3 is TGTGCCAGCAGCCCAGGGGCGGGCTATGGCTACACCTTC. Translated, it gives CASSPGAGYGYTF.

This rearrangement joins TRBV5-1 to TRBJ2-1; 10 bases are shared with TRBD2. The germline V gene encodes CDR1 SGHRS and CDR2 YFSETQ. V lost 3 bases, J lost 7 bases, and 10 bases stayed unmatched. The CDR3 has 16 amino acids. The CDR3 reads CASSSALAGRGNEQFF. The CDR3 bases are TGCGCCAGCAGCTCGGCACTAGCGGGGCGGGGTAATGAGCAGTTCTTC.

The chain joins TRBV11-2 to TRBJ2-5, with 15 bases that match TRBD2. The CDR3 length is 18 residues. Germline trimming cut 5 bases from V and 2 bases from J; bases unmatched to any gene: 9. The germline V gene encodes CDR1 SGHAT and CDR2 FQNNGV. The CDR3 nucleotides are TGTGCCAGCAGCCTAACCCTGGGACTAGCGGGGGGACAAGAGACCCAGTACTTC. Residues: CASSLTLGLAGGQETQYF.

Concerning this clone itself: Other DNA sequences within the sample encode an identical CDR3. This sequence joins TRBV27 and TRBJ2-7; 7 bases agree with TRBD2. The germline V gene encodes CDR1 MNHEY and CDR2 SMNVEV (reference sequence). The junction had 2 bases not matched to a gene; V was cut back by 3 bases and J by 3 bases. The CDR3 contains 13 residues. Here the CDR3 reads CASSLGGSYEQYF. The CDR3 nucleotides read TGTGCCAGCAGTTTGGGGGGGAGCTACGAGCAGTACTTC.

This chain connects TRBV6-2 or TRBV6-3 to TRBJ1-1; 11 bases agree with TRBD1. Looked up from germline, CDR1 is MNHEY and CDR2 is SVGEGT. V shed 2 bases, J shed 2 bases, and the junction held 4 bases outside the gene matches. CDR3 size: 16 residues. This chain's CDR3 is CASSYGTGGINTEAFF. The CDR3 DNA sequence: TGTGCCAGCAGTTACGGGACAGGGGGTATTAACACTGAAGCTTTCTTT.

V gene TRBV4-1 combines with J gene TRBJ1-1; TRBD1 is a possible D gene (6 bases). Trimming shortened V by 0 bases and J by 11 bases, and 13 bases separated the two germline ends. CDR1 is MGHRA, CDR2 YSYEKL, per germline. The CDR3 totals 13 residues. CDR3 protein: CASSQDGGRGAFF. CDR3 in DNA: TGCGCCAGCAGCCAAGATGGGGGGCGGGGGGCTTTCTTT.

The V call is TRBV7-8, the J call TRBJ1-2; D unclear. CDR1 is SGHVS and CDR2 is FQNEAQ in the germline V gene. The CDR3 sequence is 18 residues long. V gave up 5 bases and J gave up 4 bases, with 26 bases separating them. The CDR3 protein is CASSASGGSNILAYGYTF. In DNA, the CDR3 is TGTGCCAGCAGCGCCTCCGGAGGGAGTAACATCTTGGCCTATGGCTACACCTTC.

The V and J genes are TRBV7-8 and TRBJ2-7; D unclear. The CDR3 totals 17 residues. V lost 2 bases and J 2 bases, leaving 19 bases between the germline ends. Germline V gene sequence: CDR1 SGHVS, CDR2 FQNEAQ. The CDR3 DNA follows: TGTGCCAGCAGCTTATCGGTCAGGCACTTTATAGCCTACGAGCAGTACTTC. Protein product: CASSLSVRHFIAYEQYF.

This clone was found a few times. The chain uses TRBV3-1 (or the pseudogene TRBV3-2) and TRBJ2-7; 9 bases agree with TRBD1. The CDR3 is 17 amino acids. Germline V CDR1 and CDR2: LGHDT, YNNKEL (reference sequence). The trim removed 3 bases at V and 9 bases at J, leaving 18 bases unmatched. CDR3 sequence: CASSHRTGALRVSGQYF. The CDR3 region has the DNA TGTGCCAGCAGCCATCGGACAGGGGCATTACGAGTGTCAGGGCAGTACTTC.

The rearrangement joins TRBV7-7 to TRBJ2-2, with D possibly being TRBD2 (5 bases). Germline V CDR1 and CDR2: SSHAT, FNYEAQ (reference sequence). The CDR3 extends over 14 amino acids. With 6 bases removed from V and 6 bases from J, the gap between germline ends came to 14 bases. CDR3 coding DNA: TGTGCCAGCAGTCCGGACTCAAGTCCCGGGGAGCTGTTTTTT. It translates to CASSPDSSPGELFF.

The chain joins TRBV10-2 to TRBJ2-5, with TRBD2 identical over 8 bases. Losses at the gene ends were 0 bases for V and 3 bases for J; bases not matched to a gene: 0. Germline CDR1 and CDR2: WSHSY and SAAADI. This CDR3 region has 14 residues. The CDR3 nucleotides are TGCGCCAGCAGTGAGTCACTAGCGGAAGAGACCCAGTACTTC. As protein: CASSESLAEETQYF.

The genes are TRBV7-3 and TRBJ1-3, with a possible D match to TRBD1 (5 bases). The CDR3 length is 17 residues. The V end was cut by 0 bases, the J end by 4 bases, with 16 bases between. CDR1 and CDR2 (germline): SGHTA, FQGTGA. CDR3 coding DNA: TGTGCCAGCAGCTTAACTGGAAATAGGGCAGGGGGAAACACCATATATTTT. This encodes CASSLTGNRAGGNTIYF.

The chain joins TRBV4-3 to TRBJ2-7, with 9 positions matching TRBD2. The CDR3 extends over 17 amino acids. Trimming at V came to 2 bases and at J to 0 bases, leaving 8 bases not matched to a gene. Germline V gives CDR1 LGHNA, CDR2 YSLEER. In DNA form, the CDR3 reads TGCGCCAGCAGCCAACACTCGACTAGCGGCGACTCCTACGAGCAGTACTTC. Translating it yields CASSQHSTSGDSYEQYF.

This chain links TRBV4-1 with TRBJ2-5; perhaps TRBD1 as D (6 bases). Germline-derived CDR1 and CDR2 are MGHRA and YSYEKL. The CDR3 has 15 residues. Trimming stripped 4 bases from V and 2 bases from J, with 14 bases between. The CDR3 region is CASSLIKQGQETQYF. CDR3 bases: TGCGCCAGCAGCCTTATCAAACAGGGACAAGAGACCCAGTACTTC.

This chain connects TRBV15 to TRBJ1-5; D gene ambiguous. The CDR3 totals 13 residues. Germline-derived CDR1 and CDR2 are LNHNV and YYDKDF (reference sequence). V shed 0 bases and J shed 7 bases, with 7 bases lying between them. Written as DNA, the CDR3 is TGTGCCACCAGCAGAGATGGGCGACAGCCCCAGCATTTT. Translated: CATSRDGRQPQHF.